Below, 18 T cell receptor beta chains from the same sample are listed, as sequenced in a study of blood T cells in healthy people across ages. A second PCR, run for roughly 7 to 12 cycles, used a sample-barcoded 5' primer plus a J-beta primer mix. One entry per CDR3 protein, called by TCRdb with MiXCR from the 5' RACE reads. The top ten hold around 2.1% of the sample, which has under 2,000,000 distinct CDR3 sequences, 49% seen once. Input material: blood. Receptor source: a woman aged 35 to 49 in good health.

The CDR3 sequence is CASTTTGNSYEQYF. CDR3 bases: TGTGCCAGCACCACGACAGGCAACTCCTACGAGCAGTACTTC. The chain recombines TRBV27 with TRBJ2-7; perhaps TRBD1 as D (6 bases). The CDR3 has 14 residues. CDR1 and CDR2 (germline): MNHEY, SMNVEV (reference sequence). Deletions cut 7 bases from V and 0 bases from J, with 13 bases between.

V is TRBV10-3 and J is TRBJ1-2, with D hard to call. Looked up from germline, CDR1 is ENHRY and CDR2 is SYGVKD. Trimming left V 6 bases short and J 5 bases short, with 16 bases between. The CDR3 is made up of 14 amino acids. CDR3 sequence reads: CAISESGMPYGYTF. In nucleotides, the CDR3 is TGTGCCATCAGCGAATCCGGGATGCCATATGGCTACACCTTC.

This chain uses TRBV29-1 with TRBJ2-7; tentatively, D is TRBD1 (6 bases). Germline CDR1 and CDR2: SQVTM and ANQGSEA. CDR3 size: 13 residues. V lost 7 bases to trimming and J lost 5 bases, with 18 bases between them. The CDR3 reads CSADLTGTHEQYF. The CDR3 bases are TGCAGCGCTGACTTAACAGGGACCCACGAGCAGTACTTC.

This clonotype was seen more than once but under ten times. The rearrangement links TRBV6-2 or TRBV6-3 to TRBJ2-5, with a tentative D call TRBD2 (5 bases). CDR1 and CDR2 from the germline V gene are MNHEY and SVGEGT. V was shortened by 7 bases and J by 0 bases, with 12 bases between the two germline ends. The CDR3 spans 14 residues. CDR3 in DNA: TGTGCCAGCATGAGTCGGGGTAACCAAGAGACCCAGTACTTC. Residues: CASMSRGNQETQYF.

This chain links TRBV4-1 with TRBJ1-2; no reliable D call. V was pared by 0 bases and J by 6 bases, with 14 bases between. The germline V gene encodes CDR1 MGHRA and CDR2 YSYEKL. The CDR3 length is 15 residues. This CDR3 reads CASSQEMVNVNGYTF. Written as DNA, the CDR3 is TGCGCCAGCAGCCAAGAAATGGTGAATGTAAATGGCTACACCTTC.

The genes are TRBV15 and TRBJ2-2; 12 nucleotides align to TRBD2. Trimming at V came to 8 bases and at J to 7 bases, leaving 11 bases not matched to a gene. The CDR3 runs to 16 residues. Per the germline V gene, CDR1 is LNHNV and CDR2 is YYDKDF (reference sequence). Written as DNA, the CDR3 is TGTGCCACCCGACCCGGGACTAGCGGGTGGGGCGGGGAGCTGTTTTTT. As protein: CATRPGTSGWGGELFF. Combining the CDR3 with reference TRBV15 and TRBJ2-2 gives the whole variable domain DAMVIQNPRYQVTQFGKPVTLSCSQTLNHNVMYWYQQKSSQAPKLLFHYYDKDFNNEADTPDNFQSRRPNTSFCFLDIRSPGLGDTAMYLCATRPGTSGWGGELFFGEGSRLTVL.

This CDR3 reads CSAPSGSSYEQYF. The DNA of the CDR3 is TGCAGTGCTCCTTCAGGGTCCTCCTACGAGCAGTACTTC. The chain combines TRBV20-1 with TRBJ2-7, with a weak D call TRBD1 (5 bases). Germline CDR1 is DFQATT and CDR2 is SNEGSKA (reference sequence). The CDR3 runs 13 residues. V lost 5 bases and J lost 0, with 11 bases in between.

The J gene is TRBJ2-3, the V gene TRBV7-9, with D tentatively TRBD2 (5 bases). There are 16 residues in the CDR3. V lost 5 bases, J lost 2 bases, and 17 bases lay in between. Germline values: CDR1 SEHNR, CDR2 FQNEAQ (reference sequence). CDR3 nucleotide sequence: TGTGCCAGCAGCCCCGGGTCGGGATTCATCACAGATACGCAGTATTTT. It translates to CASSPGSGFITDTQYF.

The rearrangement uses TRBV6-2 or TRBV6-3 and TRBJ2-3, with D tentatively TRBD2 (6 bases). This CDR3 is built from 15 residues. CDR1 is MNHEY, CDR2 SVGEGT, per germline. With 6 bases removed from V and 6 bases from J, the gap between germline ends came to 19 bases. The CDR3 is CASSALAPPRDTQYF. CDR3 in DNA: TGTGCCAGCAGCGCACTAGCCCCACCTCGGGATACGCAGTATTTT.

This clonotype was found a few times. The rearrangement uses TRBV9 and TRBJ2-7; 7 bases match TRBD2. The germline V gene encodes CDR1 SGDLS and CDR2 YYNGEE. Trimming cost V 3 bases and J 10 bases; bases outside gene matches: 25. The CDR3 covers 18 residues. The CDR3 loop reads CASSASPDSGVSSGTQYF. The CDR3 bases are TGTGCCAGCAGCGCGAGTCCCGACAGCGGGGTTTCCTCAGGCACCCAGTACTTC.

In this sample, this clonotype turned up a few times. The chain carries TRBV11-3 and TRBJ1-6; TRBD1 is a possible D gene (6 bases). V lost 2 bases and J lost 8, with 13 bases in between. The CDR3 is 15 residues long. Germline values: CDR1 SGHNT, CDR2 YENEEA. CDR3 region: CASSLSGVIDSPLHF. In DNA, the CDR3 is TGTGCCAGCAGCTTATCAGGGGTAATTGATTCACCCCTCCACTTT.

This sequence joins TRBV5-1 and TRBJ2-6, with TRBD2 identical over 7 bases. Germline values: CDR1 SGHRS, CDR2 YFSETQ. The CDR3 sequence is 19 residues long. With 7 bases clipped from V and 0 bases from J, the junction kept 16 bases outside the gene matches. The chain's CDR3 is CASLLAPKRGISGANVLTF. CDR3 sequence (DNA): TGCGCCAGCCTCCTGGCCCCCAAGCGGGGAATCTCTGGGGCCAACGTCCTGACTTTC.

This clonotype was detected a few times. The chain carries TRBV20-1 and TRBJ2-3, with 12 bases that match TRBD2. V dropped 6 bases and J dropped 4; count of bases not matched to a gene: 5. In germline, CDR1 is DFQATT, CDR2 SNEGSKA (reference sequence). The CDR3 length is 14 residues. CDR3 bases: TGCAGTGCCACTCTAGCGGGGGGGGCAGATACGCAGTATTTT. Translating gives CSATLAGGADTQYF.

This clonotype was seen repeatedly, ten times or more. The chain has TRBV6-1 and TRBJ2-3; 7 nucleotides agree with TRBD1. CDR1 MNHNS and CDR2 SASEGT come from the germline V gene. This CDR3 is built from 13 residues. The V segment lost 6 bases and the J segment 0 bases; nucleotides outside the gene matches: 0. In DNA form, the CDR3 reads TGTGCCAGCAGGACAGGGAGCACAGATACGCAGTATTTT. Its protein product is CASRTGSTDTQYF.

The chain uses TRBV18 and TRBJ2-1; 9 bases align to TRBD1. The germline V gene encodes CDR1 KGHSH and CDR2 LQKENI. J lost 15 bases, V lost 0 bases, and 3 bases had no gene match. The CDR3 runs 12 residues. As DNA, the CDR3 is TGTGCCAGCTCACCACCGGGGACAGGGCCGTTCTTC. It codes for CASSPPGTGPFF.

CDR3 amino acids: CASSQDLQDNYGYTF. The CDR3 nucleotides read TGCGCCAGCAGCCAAGACTTACAGGATAACTATGGCTACACCTTC. This rearrangement joins TRBV4-3 to TRBJ1-2; tentative D call: TRBD1 (5 bases). The CDR3 length is 15 residues. The germline V and J ends were trimmed by 0 bases and 1 base, with 9 bases remaining between them. Looked up from germline, CDR1 is LGHNA and CDR2 is YSLEER.

V and J are TRBV29-1 and TRBJ2-1; D unclear. The CDR3 totals 14 residues. With 4 bases removed from V and 5 bases from J, the gap between germline ends came to 15 bases. The germline V gene has CDR1 SQVTM and CDR2 ANQGSEA. CDR3 in amino acids: CSVGVWWSDNEQFF. CDR3 DNA: TGCAGCGTTGGAGTTTGGTGGTCCGACAATGAGCAGTTCTTC.

The chain employs TRBV4-2 and TRBJ2-7; tentatively, D is TRBD1 (6 bases). The CDR3 extends over 13 amino acids. The V gene's germline CDR1 is LGHNA and CDR2 YNFKEQ. Trimming cost V 1 base and J 6 bases, with 10 bases left between them. The DNA for the CDR3 is TGTGCCAGCAGCCAAGGAGAAGGGGGCGAGCAGTACTTC. It encodes CASSQGEGGEQYF.